Described below is a single T cell receptor (beta chain) sequence and its context. CDR1 is KGHSH and CDR2 is LQKENI in the germline V gene. V was cut by 2 bases and J by 7 bases, with 17 bases left in between. The CDR3 is 16 amino acids. Method: immunoSEQ multiplex PCR; TCRdb's copy keeps in-frame clones and lacks some. The table lists 200,000 to 250,000 clones, approximately 82% of them singletons. The sample originates from a study of blood T cell repertoires in COVID-19. The chain recombines TRBV18 with TRBJ2-2; TRBD1 is a possible D gene (6 bases). The TCR comes from a woman aged 18-29 years with acute or convalescent COVID-19. Sequenced sample: peripheral blood. The CDR3 region has the DNA TGTGCCAGCTCACCAGGATTCGCAGGGGCGAACGGGGAGCTGTTTTTT. Its protein product is CASSPGFAGANGELFF.